This record looks at one T cell receptor beta chain sequence and its context. Antigen specificity is unknown. Up to about 2 ug genomic DNA was used for TCRB CDR3 amplification. The repertoire was sequenced with immunoSEQ multiplex PCR; TCRdb's copy has only in-frame clones and lacks some. In the table there are about 110,000 clones, about 90% of which are singletons. The sample comes from a study of glioma-infiltrating T cells after dendritic cell vaccination. The overall study: Glioblastoma patients came from Phase I and II dendritic cell vaccination trials. Study-wide results and caveats: No direct clonality-survival link was found; a diverse polyclonal response may matter.

As to time point: after dendritic cell vaccination, including at tumor progression/relapse. All glioblastoma patients lacked an isocitrate dehydrogenase mutation. V was clipped by 2 bases and J by 1 base, with 12 bases between them. Germline V CDR1 and CDR2: GTSNPN, SVGIG (reference sequence). The CDR3 has 15 amino acids. This TCR derives from a human donor with glioblastoma. The specimen comprised blood, sampled after dendritic cell vaccination. This sequence joins TRBV30 and TRBJ1-5; TRBD1 might be the D (5 bases). The DNA for the CDR3 is TGTGCCTGGAGTATTGGGGCTCGCAGCAATCAGCCCCAGCATTTT. Protein sequence: CAWSIGARSNQPQHF.